The T cell receptor (beta chain) described here comes from a study of T-cell reconstitution after alpha-beta-depleted transplantation in children. Study-wide results and caveats: As was reported, about two months after transplant, alpha-beta T cells came from several hundred expanded graft clones. Diversity and T-cell counts at one year after transplant derived mostly from new T cells. TCRbeta diversity was high at day 60 in some patients (a result of surviving recipient T cells and thymic progenitors).

This clonotype was observed many times. The target antigen is unknown. As it was prepared, the TCRbeta library received unique molecular identifiers. TCRdb analysed the PCR reads with MiXCR anew, one entry per CDR3 protein. This repertoire shows 600,000 to 700,000 distinct CDR3 sequences, around 12% found once; its top ten account for roughly 0.77%. The CDR3 loop spans 12 amino acids. Germline CDR1 SQVTM, CDR2 ANQGSEA. Unmatched junction bases numbered 4, after V lost 7 bases and J lost 3 bases. The rearrangement uses TRBV29-1 and TRBJ1-1; 8 bases line up with TRBD1. The material sequenced was PBMCs, taken before TCRalphabeta/CD19-depleted stem cell transplant. The sequence derives from a girl aged 2-10 years with congenital amegakaryocytic thrombocytopenia, due to receive a stem cell transplant. CDR3 bases: TGCAGCGGTCTGACAGGGGACACTGAAGCTTTCTTT. Translating gives CSGLTGDTEAFF.